The 20 T cell receptor beta chains reported below all come from one sample, sequenced in a study of blood T cell repertoires in COVID-19. Data came from immunoSEQ multiplex PCR; TCRdb stores just in-frame clones and leaves some out. The sample comprises over 200,000 clones, roughly 87% of which are singletons, and 1.9% rests with the top ten. The sequenced sample was peripheral blood. The receptors derive from a man aged 40-55 years with active or convalescent COVID-19.

This clone was seen only a few times. The rearrangement links TRBV11-2 to TRBJ1-2; D is possibly TRBD1 (5 bases). Per germline, CDR1 SGHAT and CDR2 FQNNGV. The V gene lost 8 bases and the J gene lost 7 bases, with 14 bases spanning the gap. The CDR3 has 12 amino acids. The CDR3 DNA reads TGTGCCAGCGCGTTCGTCGGGGGTGGCTACACCTTC. Its protein product is CASAFVGGGYTF.

This clone has a single count. The genes are TRBV12-5 and TRBJ2-3, with TRBD1 matching 10 bases. CDR1 and CDR2 (germline): LGHNT, FRNRAP. This CDR3 contains 15 residues. Unmatched junction bases numbered 5, after V lost 6 bases and J lost 2 bases. As DNA, the CDR3 is TGTGCTAGTGGCCCCGGACAGGGGGTCACAGATACGCAGTATTTT. Translating it yields CASGPGQGVTDTQYF.

The V call is TRBV30, the J call TRBJ1-5; no reliable D call. Germline V gives CDR1 GTSNPN, CDR2 SVGIG (reference sequence). The length of the CDR3 is 17 residues. The V and J ends lost 3 bases and 0 bases respectively, with 18 bases between them. CDR3 loop: CAWSTTLDYVSNQPQHF. DNA for the CDR3: TGTGCCTGGAGCACAACCTTGGACTACGTTAGCAATCAGCCCCAGCATTTT.

This chain connects TRBV10-2 to TRBJ2-5, with D possibly matching TRBD1 (6 bases). The CDR3 spans 12 residues. V dropped 5 bases and J dropped 4 bases, with 8 bases sitting between them. Per the germline V gene, CDR1 is WSHSY and CDR2 is SAAADI. CDR3 DNA: TGCGCCAGCAGTCCAGGGGTAGAGACCCAGTACTTC. Translated: CASSPGVETQYF.

The V gene is TRBV19, the J gene TRBJ2-2, with a weak D call TRBD2 (5 bases). CDR3 length: 17 amino acids. V was shortened by 6 bases and J by 6 bases, with 23 bases between the two germline ends. Germline CDR1 LNHDA, CDR2 SQIVND (reference sequence). CDR3 sequence reads: CASRKDTSILWPGELFF. The CDR3 DNA is TGTGCCAGTAGAAAAGATACTAGTATACTATGGCCCGGGGAGCTGTTTTTT.

For the CDR3, the DNA is TGTGCCAGCAGCCCCGGGACAGGAGTCTATGGCTACACCTTC. Its protein product is CASSPGTGVYGYTF. The chain combines TRBV3-1 (or the pseudogene TRBV3-2) with TRBJ1-2; TRBD1 matches 8 bases. In germline, CDR1 is LGHDT, CDR2 YNNKEL (reference sequence). V lost 4 bases to trimming and J lost 4 bases; unmatched junction nucleotides: 5. CDR3 length: 14 residues.

This clone has just a few counts. The CDR3 protein is CASSILQGGTEAFF. In nucleotides, the CDR3 is TGTGCCAGTAGTATCTTACAAGGGGGTACTGAAGCTTTCTTT. The chain joins TRBV19 to TRBJ1-1; D possibly corresponds to TRBD1 (6 bases). The CDR3 is made up of 14 amino acids. V gave up 3 bases and J gave up 5 bases, with 13 bases separating them. Germline assignment: CDR1 LNHDA and CDR2 SQIVND (reference sequence).

The rearrangement joins TRBV5-1 to TRBJ1-4; 7 positions match TRBD1. V gave up 3 bases and J gave up 0 bases; unmatched junction bases: 2. The germline V gene has CDR1 SGHRS and CDR2 YFSETQ. CDR3 length: 15 amino acids. CDR3 sequence reads: CASSWTGTTNEKLFF. The DNA for the CDR3 is TGCGCCAGCAGCTGGACAGGAACAACTAATGAAAAACTGTTTTTT.

This chain connects TRBV19 to TRBJ2-7; D possibly corresponds to TRBD1 (6 bases). Germline V gene sequence: CDR1 LNHDA, CDR2 SQIVND (reference sequence). This CDR3 contains 14 residues. Trimming stripped 1 base from V and 1 base from J, with 8 bases between. For the CDR3, the DNA is TGTGCCAGTAGTATAGCACAGGGATCCTACGAGCAGTACTTC. Encoded protein: CASSIAQGSYEQYF. The full variable domain, rest sourced from reference TRBV19 and TRBJ2-7, is DGGITQSPKYLFRKEGQNVTLSCEQNLNHDAMYWYRQDPGQGLRLIYYSQIVNDFQKGDIAEGYSVSREKKESFPLTVTSAQKNPTAFYLCASSIAQGSYEQYFGPGTRLTVT.

J is TRBJ2-5 and V is TRBV27; 9 nucleotides match TRBD1. Germline lookup yields CDR1 MNHEY and CDR2 SMNVEV (reference sequence). CDR3 size: 15 residues. V was clipped by 4 bases and J by 4 bases; unmatched bases: 7. The DNA of the CDR3 is TGTGCCAGCAGTTATGGACAGGGGAGGGGAGAGACCCAGTACTTC. As protein: CASSYGQGRGETQYF.

This chain connects TRBV18 to TRBJ1-2, with no clear D. Trimming pared 6 bases from V and 8 bases from J, leaving 22 bases between. The germline gives CDR1 KGHSH, CDR2 LQKENI. This CDR3 comprises 15 residues. This CDR3 is CASSRLDASAFGYTF. The CDR3 nucleotides read TGTGCCAGCTCGCGTCTCGACGCAAGCGCCTTCGGCTACACCTTC.

CDR3 nucleotide sequence: TGTGCCAGTAGTAGAGGTAGCCAGCCCCAGCATTTT. As protein: CASSRGSQPQHF. V is TRBV19 and J is TRBJ1-5, with D uncertain. Germline V gives CDR1 LNHDA, CDR2 SQIVND (reference sequence). V lost 4 bases to trimming and J lost 7 bases, with 8 bases between them. The CDR3 runs to 12 residues.

V is TRBV7-2 and J is TRBJ1-3; weak D call: TRBD1 (5 bases). Germline CDR1 is SGHTA and CDR2 is FQGNSA. The CDR3 totals 16 residues. The V and J ends lost 6 bases and 0 bases respectively, with 15 bases between them. This CDR3 reads CASRKGMGGSGNTIYF. The CDR3 DNA reads TGTGCCAGCAGGAAAGGGATGGGGGGCTCTGGAAACACCATATATTTT. Complete variable domain (other parts from reference TRBV7-2 and TRBJ1-3): GAGVSQSPSNKVTEKGKDVELRCDPISGHTALYWYRQSLGQGLEFLIYFQGNSAPDKSGLPSDRFSAERTGGSVSTLTIQRTQQEDSAVYLCASRKGMGGSGNTIYFGEGSWLTVV.

The chain couples TRBV6-5 to TRBJ1-1; perhaps TRBD1 as D (5 bases). Trimming removed 2 bases from V and 4 bases from J, with 8 bases in between. CDR3 length: 13 amino acids. In germline, CDR1 is MNHEY, CDR2 SVGAGI. The CDR3 DNA sequence: TGTGCCAGCAGTTACCAGGGCGGCACTGAAGCTTTCTTT. This gives the protein CASSYQGGTEAFF.

This clone was seen ten or more times. The V and J genes are TRBV3-1 (or the pseudogene TRBV3-2) and TRBJ1-6; D not resolved. Looked up from germline, CDR1 is LGHDT and CDR2 is YNNKEL (reference sequence). Deletions cut 4 bases from V and 13 bases from J, with 14 bases between. There are 13 residues in the CDR3. The CDR3 DNA is TGTGCCAGCAGCCGGTCGGGATCGTCGCCCCTCCACTTT. This codes for CASSRSGSSPLHF.

The J gene is TRBJ2-1, the V gene TRBV7-2; a weak D match, TRBD2 (5 bases). The V and J ends lost 5 bases and 6 bases respectively, with 14 bases between them. Germline CDR1 reads SGHTA; CDR2 reads FQGNSA. This CDR3 contains 14 residues. The CDR3 is CASSRQRAGNEQFF. The CDR3 DNA follows: TGTGCCAGCAGCCGCCAGAGGGCCGGCAATGAGCAGTTCTTC.

Here the CDR3 DNA reads TGTGCCAGCAGCTTAGGAGCCGGGGTTAATTCACCCCTCCACTTT. This sequence encodes CASSLGAGVNSPLHF. The V call is TRBV11-2, the J call TRBJ1-6; D unclear. The CDR3 extends over 15 amino acids. Per the germline V gene, CDR1 is SGHAT and CDR2 is FQNNGV. V lost 1 base to trimming and J lost 6 bases, with 10 bases between them.

Only a few counts were recorded for this clone. The chain employs TRBV6-6 and TRBJ2-7, with TRBD2 matching over 11 bases. The trim removed 0 bases at V and 2 bases at J, leaving 3 bases unmatched. CDR3 length: 16 amino acids. CDR1 MNHNY and CDR2 SVGAGI come from the germline V gene (reference sequence). CDR3 loop: CASSYSGLAETYEQYF. CDR3 DNA sequence: TGTGCCAGCAGTTACTCGGGACTAGCGGAAACCTACGAGCAGTACTTC.

V usage is TRBV7-3 and J usage is TRBJ2-7; TRBD2 matches at 7 bases. This CDR3 comprises 14 residues. Trimming took 5 bases from V and 5 from J; bases not matched to a gene: 9. CDR1 and CDR2 (germline): SGHTA, FQGTGA. The CDR3 DNA reads as TGTGCCAGCAGCCCGCGGGGAGGGATCCACGAGCAGTACTTC. The encoded protein is CASSPRGGIHEQYF. The full variable domain, with the rest looked up from reference TRBV7-3 and TRBJ2-7, is GAGVSQTPSNKVTEKGKYVELRCDPISGHTALYWYRQSLGQGPEFLIYFQGTGAADDSGLPNDRFFAVRPEGSVSTLKIQRTERGDSAVYLCASSPRGGIHEQYFGPGTRLTVT.

The chain is built from TRBV28 and TRBJ1-5; 10 nucleotides match TRBD1. The CDR3 is 17 residues long. CDR1 is MDHEN and CDR2 is SYDVKM in the germline V gene. The V and J ends lost 6 bases and 2 bases, in that order; junction bases with no gene match: 10. The CDR3 loop reads CASRFDRGLTRNQPQHF. The CDR3 DNA follows: TGTGCCAGCAGATTTGACAGGGGGCTAACGCGCAATCAGCCCCAGCATTTT.